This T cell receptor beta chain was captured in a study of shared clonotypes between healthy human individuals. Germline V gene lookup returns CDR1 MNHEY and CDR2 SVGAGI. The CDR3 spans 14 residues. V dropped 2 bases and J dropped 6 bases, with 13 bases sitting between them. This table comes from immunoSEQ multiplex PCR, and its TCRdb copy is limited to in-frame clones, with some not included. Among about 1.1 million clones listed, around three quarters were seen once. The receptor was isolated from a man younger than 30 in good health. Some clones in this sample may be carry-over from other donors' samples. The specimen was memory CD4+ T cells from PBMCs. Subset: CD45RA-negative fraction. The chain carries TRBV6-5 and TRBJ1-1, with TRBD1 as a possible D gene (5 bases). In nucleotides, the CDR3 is TGTGCCAGCAGTTACGGGGCCAGGAGCGCTGAAGCTTTCTTT. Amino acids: CASSYGARSAEAFF.